This is a list of T cell receptor beta chains from one sample in a study of breast tumors, draining lymph nodes, adjacent tissues. TCRdb used MiXCR to reprocess the multiplex PCR reads, holding one entry per CDR3 protein. Of fewer than 15,000 distinct CDR3 sequences in the sample, 40% to 50% were seen once. The sequencing sample was made of tumor-adjacent breast tissue. These receptors originate from a female donor with breast cancer. Some clones in this sample may be carry-over from other donors' samples. Both conserved end residues are part of each CDR3. The D gene is left open where the match is weak. The size entry is marked missing in some rows and otherwise reads once, few, many or a size class.

d_gene,abundance,v_gene,j_gene,len,CDR3nt,CDR3aa
NA,many,TRBV6-2/TRBV6-3,TRBJ2-2,14,TGTGCCAGCAGCCGGATAGCGGACACCGGGGAGCTGTTTTTT,CASSRIADTGELFF
NA,many,TRBV12-3/TRBV12-4,TRBJ2-2,12,TGTGCCAGCGTTAGGGGGGGCGGGGAGCTGTTTTTT,CASVRGGGELFF
TRBD1,once,TRBV5-1,TRBJ1-1,13,TGCGCCAGCACAACAGGGGCTTACACTGAAGCTTTCTTT,CASTTGAYTEAFF
TRBD1,few,TRBV5-1,TRBJ1-6,14,TGCGCCAGCAGCGGCGGACAGGGAAATTCCCCCCTCCACTTT,CASSGGQGNSPLHF
TRBD2,NA,TRBV6-4,TRBJ2-3,15,TGTGCCAGCAGCCTGACTAGCGGGGGGACAGATACGCAGTATTTT,CASSLTSGGTDTQYF
TRBD1,NA,TRBV15,TRBJ1-4,13,TGTGCCACCAGCAGATGGACAGGGGAAAAACTGTTTTTT,CATSRWTGEKLFF
TRBD1,NA,TRBV24-1,TRBJ1-2,20,TGTGCCACCAGTGACATTGAAGAACGGACAGGGGGCGCCGGGGGCTATGGCTACACCTTC,CATSDIEERTGGAGGYGYTF
NA,NA,TRBV11-2,TRBJ2-6,15,TGTGCCAGCGGGGGAGCGGGCCCTGCGGCCAACGTCCTGACTTTC,CASGGAGPAANVLTF
TRBD1,many,TRBV20-1,TRBJ1-2,15,TGCAGTGTACAGGGACAGAGCCGCGACTATTTGACCTACACCTTC,CSVQGQSRDYLTYTF
TRBD2,NA,TRBV19,TRBJ2-3,17,TGTGCCAGTAGATCCCTGAGGCCTAGCGGAGGTTCAGATACGCAGTATTTT,CASRSLRPSGGSDTQYF
TRBD2,NA,TRBV9,TRBJ2-3,16,TGTGCCAGCAGCGTAGGGGCTAGCGGGAATGGGGATACGCAGTATTTT,CASSVGASGNGDTQYF
TRBD1,once,TRBV7-8,TRBJ2-3,15,TGTGCCAGCAGCTTCCGACAGGGAAGCACAGATACGCAGTATTTT,CASSFRQGSTDTQYF
TRBD1,NA,TRBV11-3,TRBJ1-6,14,TGTGCCAGCAGCCACAGACAGGGGACGTCACCCCTCCACTTT,CASSHRQGTSPLHF
NA,NA,TRBV5-1,TRBJ1-2,10,TGCGCCAGCAGCATCGGTGGCTACACCTTC,CASSIGGYTF
NA,many,TRBV2,TRBJ1-5,12,TGTGCCAGCAGTGAGGGGCCTCAGCCCCAGCATTTT,CASSEGPQPQHF
NA,NA,TRBV4-3,TRBJ1-3,16,TGCGCCAGCGGCCAAGATACTAGCAACTCTGGAAACACCACATATTTT,CASGQDTSNSGNTTYF
NA,medium-sized,TRBV7-9,TRBJ2-5,15,TGTGCCAGCAGCTTAGATAGGAGCCCCAAAGAGACCCAGTACTTC,CASSLDRSPKETQYF
NA,many,TRBV18,TRBJ2-3,12,TGTGCCAGCTCACCGGGAGTAGATACGCAGTATTTT,CASSPGVDTQYF
TRBD1,NA,TRBV7-6,TRBJ1-6,14,TGTGCCAGCAGCTCGGGACAGGGTGGTTCACCCCTCCACTTT,CASSSGQGGSPLHF
NA,NA,TRBV19,TRBJ2-1,14,TGTGCCAGTAGTATCGGCCGGGTGAGGAATGAGCAGTTCTTC,CASSIGRVRNEQFF
TRBD1,few,TRBV7-9,TRBJ1-4,14,TGTGCCAGCAGCGGACAGGCAACTAATGAAAAACTGTTTTTT,CASSGQATNEKLFF
NA,many,TRBV11-3,TRBJ2-2,17,TGTGCCAGCAGCCCTTCCGGACAGCGAACGAACACCGGGGAGCTGTTTTTT,CASSPSGQRTNTGELFF
TRBD1,once,TRBV5-5,TRBJ1-3,14,TGTGCCAGCAGCGGGGGACAGGGGGAAAACACCATATATTTT,CASSGGQGENTIYF
NA,many,TRBV5-1,TRBJ2-5,16,TGCGCCAGCAGCTTGGATGGTGTAAGGCGGGGAGAGACCCAGTACTTC,CASSLDGVRRGETQYF
NA,many,TRBV7-2,TRBJ1-6,14,TGTGCCAGCAGCTTGGACGGGGGAATTCCACCCCTCCACTTT,CASSLDGGIPPLHF
TRBD1,NA,TRBV29-1,TRBJ1-2,13,TGCAGCGTTCCCACAGGGGGAAGGTATGGCTACACCTTC,CSVPTGGRYGYTF
TRBD1,NA,TRBV29-1,TRBJ2-1,15,TGCAGCGTTGAGATATGGGACAGCCGATACAATGAGCAGTTCTTC,CSVEIWDSRYNEQFF
TRBD2,medium-sized,TRBV10-3,TRBJ2-7,15,TGTGCCATCAGTGGGCCGACTAGCGGCTCCTACGAGCAGTACTTC,CAISGPTSGSYEQYF
NA,NA,TRBV24-1,TRBJ1-2,11,TGTGCCACCTTACATTCCTATGGCTACACCTTC,CATLHSYGYTF
NA,NA,TRBV10-3,TRBJ2-7,14,TGTGCCATCAGTGAGTCGTTTACTTCCTACGAGCAGTACTTC,CAISESFTSYEQYF
TRBD2,few,TRBV7-8,TRBJ2-1,14,TGTGCCAGCAGCTTAGGAGGGGAGGGGAATGAGCAGTTCTTC,CASSLGGEGNEQFF
TRBD1,few,TRBV5-1,TRBJ1-6,14,TGCGCCAGCAGCTTGGACAGGGGGCCTTCACCCCTCCACTTT,CASSLDRGPSPLHF
TRBD2,many,TRBV10-3,TRBJ2-7,16,TGTGCCATCAGTGGAGGGACTAGCGGGCTAATCTACGAGCAGTACTTC,CAISGGTSGLIYEQYF
NA,NA,TRBV5-1,TRBJ2-2,14,TGCGCCAGCAGCCCTGTGGTTAACACCGGTGATCTGTTTTTT,CASSPVVNTGDLFF
NA,NA,TRBV12-3/TRBV12-4,TRBJ2-7,15,TGTGCCAGCAGTTTTTTAAGCGGGCAAGAATCGGAGCAGTACTTC,CASSFLSGQESEQYF
TRBD2,NA,TRBV20-1,TRBJ2-7,14,TGCAGTGCCTCAAGACTAGCGGTCTCCTACGAGCAGTACTTC,CSASRLAVSYEQYF
NA,NA,TRBV7-2,TRBJ2-1,11,TGTGCCAGCAGCTTAGGCAATGAGCAGTTCTTC,CASSLGNEQFF
TRBD2,many,TRBV2,TRBJ2-7,13,TGTGCCAGCAGTGAACTAGCGGGAAACGAGCAGTACTTC,CASSELAGNEQYF
NA,few,TRBV7-9,TRBJ2-7,20,NA,CASSFYICSAVDSSDGKQYF
NA,NA,TRBV5-1,TRBJ1-1,14,TGCGCCAGCAGCTTGCGGAGTGTGAACACTGAAGCTTTCTTT,CASSLRSVNTEAFF
NA,NA,TRBV18,TRBJ1-1,13,TGTGCCAGCTCACAGGGACAGAACACTGAAGCTTTCTTT,CASSQGQNTEAFF
NA,NA,TRBV2,TRBJ2-1,13,TGTGCCAGCAGGACGGTTTCCTACAATGAGCAGTTCTTC,CASRTVSYNEQFF
TRBD1,medium-sized,TRBV20-1,TRBJ1-6,15,TGCAGTGCTAGAGAATCCAGGGGGCGGAATTCACCCCTCCACTTT,CSARESRGRNSPLHF
NA,medium-sized,TRBV15,TRBJ1-3,16,TGTGCCACCAGCAGAGACAGGGCCAACTCTGGAAACACCATATATTTT,CATSRDRANSGNTIYF
TRBD1,NA,TRBV12-3/TRBV12-4,TRBJ1-5,15,TGTGCCAGCAGTCCCCAGGGGGCCGGGAATCAGCCCCAGCATTTT,CASSPQGAGNQPQHF
TRBD1,NA,TRBV6-1,TRBJ2-7,15,TGTGCCAGCAGTGAAGTTGACAGGGGCTCGTCCGAGCAGTACTTC,CASSEVDRGSSEQYF
NA,many,TRBV6-2/TRBV6-3,TRBJ2-3,14,TGTGCCAGCAGTTACGGGGCTAGCACAGATACGCAGTATTTT,CASSYGASTDTQYF
TRBD1,many,TRBV30,TRBJ1-2,14,TGTGCCTGGAGACAAACAGGGGGCGAGAGGGGCTACACCTTC,CAWRQTGGERGYTF
NA,many,TRBV10-3,TRBJ1-1,15,TGTGCCATCAGTGAGTCTCGGGGTAGAGGGACTGAAGCTTTCTTT,CAISESRGRGTEAFF
NA,few,TRBV7-9,TRBJ1-2,13,TGTGCCAGCAGCTTATGTGCTAACTATGGCTACACCTTC,CASSLCANYGYTF
TRBD1,NA,TRBV11-2,TRBJ1-6,16,TGTGCCAGCAGCCTAAAGACAGGGTCCTATAATTCACCCCTCCACTTT,CASSLKTGSYNSPLHF
TRBD2,NA,TRBV11-2,TRBJ2-1,15,TGTGCCAGCAGCTCCGGGACTAGCAGATACAATGAGCAGTTCTTC,CASSSGTSRYNEQFF
TRBD2,NA,TRBV7-2,TRBJ2-3,17,TGTGCCAGCAGCTTCCAGACTAGCGGGGGGGCGGTAGATACGCAGTATTTT,CASSFQTSGGAVDTQYF
TRBD2,NA,TRBV20-1,TRBJ2-3,16,TGCAGTGCTATGTGGACTAGCGGGAGGGTGACAGATACGCAGTATTTT,CSAMWTSGRVTDTQYF
TRBD1,many,TRBV4-1,TRBJ1-1,15,TGCGCCAGCAGCCGCTCAGGGGGCGGGGGCACTGAAGCTTTCTTT,CASSRSGGGGTEAFF